This T cell receptor beta chain came from a study of HIV-infected patients and healthy controls. Trimming removed 5 bases at V and 1 base at J, with 4 bases between. The length of the CDR3 is 12 residues. TCRdb fed the 5' RACE reads into MiXCR, producing one record per CDR3 protein. The sample lists 55,000 to 70,000 distinct CDR3 sequences; 15% to 20% were seen once. The sequence was obtained from a human donor in good health. V usage is TRBV12-3 or TRBV12-4 and J usage is TRBJ2-3; D unresolved. The sample comprised CD4+ T cells from blood. CDR3 residues: CASSPGTDTQYF. The CDR3 DNA reads TGTGCCAGCAGTCCAGGCACAGATACGCAGTATTTT.